Below, one T cell receptor beta chain is given with its context. V lost 4 bases, J lost 5 bases, and 12 bases lay in between. This CDR3 region has 13 residues. Per the germline V gene, CDR1 is SGHDT and CDR2 is YYEEEE. The data derive from a study of cytomegalovirus exposure and HLA in healthy donors. PCR primers comprised 60 Vbeta and 13 Jbeta primers. Profiling relied on immunoSEQ multiplex PCR, and the TCRdb table lists in-frame clones only, not all of them. The sample consists of tens of thousands of clones, 72% of them appearing once. The sequencing input was PBMCs. V is TRBV5-6 and J is TRBJ1-2; weak D call: TRBD1 (6 bases). This receptor was taken from a woman aged 35 to 49 in good health and CMV-seropositive. DNA for the CDR3: TGTGCCAGCAGCCTAGGACAGCAGTATGGCTACACCTTC. Its protein product is CASSLGQQYGYTF.